The TCR beta chain under discussion was sequenced for a study of CD8 T cells in ankylosing spondylitis. The CDR3 loop spans 14 amino acids. Germline-derived CDR1 and CDR2 are MDHEN and SYDVKM. Trimming pared 7 bases from V and 4 bases from J, leaving 16 bases between. One entry per CDR3 protein results from TCRdb running MiXCR on the 5' RACE reads. The repertoire holds a few hundred thousand distinct CDR3 sequences, with more than 20% as singletons. In this sample, this clonotype turned up a few times. The chain links TRBV28 to TRBJ1-1; TRBD1 might be the D (6 bases). The receptor was isolated from a female donor with ankylosing spondylitis or in good health (not recorded which). The specimen sequenced was blood, either unsorted or a sorted T cell fraction (not recorded which). The DNA for the CDR3 is TGTGCCAGCATCTGGGGGGGGCGAGGCACTGAAGCTTTCTTT. Amino acid sequence: CASIWGGRGTEAFF.